The clone carrying this T cell receptor beta chain was seen more than once but under ten times. Its antigen is unknown. The sample is drawn from a study of cytomegalovirus exposure and HLA in healthy donors. On the study more broadly: There were 85 million or so unique TCRs (from HLA-typed donors) in an early data release. Study-level findings and limits: Certain sequence variants were highly shared and formed a cluster, and this cluster was likely a sequencing artifact. A previous analysis found most TCR beta V segments productive roughly 87% or roughly 30% of the time. Researchers left out some V segments, among them TRBV6-2 and TRBV6-3, as indistinguishable.

In the PCR, 60 Vbeta and 13 Jbeta primers were used. Profiled with immunoSEQ multiplex PCR; TCRdb holds only in-frame clones, not every one. Counted here are about 190,000 clones, roughly four fifths occurring once; the ten biggest clones make up about 1.8%. The CDR3 contains 15 residues. Germline V gene lookup returns CDR1 SGDLS and CDR2 YYNGEE. The V gene lost 3 bases and the J gene lost 7 bases, with 19 bases spanning the gap. The sequenced material came from PBMCs. This rearrangement joins TRBV9 to TRBJ2-5; weak D call: TRBD2 (7 bases). This sequence originates from a man between 18 and 35 years old in good health and CMV-seronegative. In DNA form, the CDR3 reads TGTGCCAGCAGCGCGAGAGGGGGGGGAGAAGGGACCCAGTACTTC. It translates to CASSARGGGEGTQYF.